The 10 T cell receptor beta chains given below trace back to one sample, sequenced in a study of shared clonotypes between healthy human individuals (dated by TCRdb to 2018 to 2020). The library was generated by the immunoSEQ multiplex PCR assay. TCRdb's version of the immuneACCESS table is confined to in-frame rearrangements and falls short of the full clone set. An unresolved V gene accounts for under half of the shortfall where checked; the remainder is of unknown origin. The sample contains over a million clones, about 75% of them found a single time. The top ten clones comprise about 1.5% of the sample. The sample comprised memory CD4+ T cells sorted from blood. According to the study, the label for this sample's cell subset or site signals: CD45RA-negative fraction. The source is a man aged 18 to 35 in good health.

The J gene is TRBJ2-2, the V gene TRBV7-2; D remains ambiguous. CDR3 length equals 15 residues. V shed 1 base and J shed 1 base, with 7 bases lying between them. Germline V gene sequence: CDR1 SGHTA, CDR2 FQGNSA. CDR3 loop: CASSLEIRNTGELFF. In DNA form, the CDR3 reads TGTGCCAGCAGCTTAGAGATCAGGAACACCGGGGAGCTGTTTTTT.

The chain's CDR3 is CASSDGLAGGTDTQYF. CDR3 coding DNA: TGTGCCAGCAGTGATGGTCTAGCGGGGGGCACAGATACGCAGTATTTT. The rearrangement uses TRBV6-4 and TRBJ2-3, with 10 bases matching TRBD2. CDR1 is MRHNA, CDR2 SNTAGT, per germline. The CDR3 runs to 16 residues. V gave up 3 bases and J gave up 1 base; unmatched junction bases: 4.

The CDR3 nucleotides read TGTGCCAGTAGTTTACAGTCGAACACCGGGGAGCTGTTTTTT. This sequence encodes CASSLQSNTGELFF. The chain links TRBV19 to TRBJ2-2; D unclear. CDR3 size: 14 residues. Germline V lookup: CDR1 LNHDA, CDR2 SQIVND (reference sequence). V lost 5 bases and J lost 0, with 7 bases in between.

The chain joins TRBV18 to TRBJ2-7, with D perhaps given as TRBD1 or TRBD2 (5 bases each). Germline CDR1 KGHSH, CDR2 LQKENI. With 5 bases removed from V and 0 bases from J, the gap between germline ends came to 8 bases. The CDR3 covers 13 residues. CDR3 sequence (DNA): TGTGCCAGCTCATGGGACCGCTCCTACGAGCAGTACTTC. Translating it yields CASSWDRSYEQYF. The full variable domain, rest sourced from reference TRBV18 and TRBJ2-7, is NAGVMQNPRHLVRRRGQEARLRCSPMKGHSHVYWYRQLPEEGLKFMVYLQKENIIDESGMPKERFSAEFPKEGPSILRIQQVVRGDSAAYFCASSWDRSYEQYFGPGTRLTVT.

The chain combines TRBV27 with TRBJ2-7; tentative D call: TRBD2 (5 bases). This CDR3 region has 14 residues. Trimming removed 2 bases at V and 0 bases at J, with 8 bases between. Germline lookup yields CDR1 MNHEY and CDR2 SMNVEV (reference sequence). The CDR3 DNA reads as TGTGCCAGCAGTTTACGCCTAGCCTCCTACGAGCAGTACTTC. Amino acid sequence: CASSLRLASYEQYF.

The chain uses TRBV2 and TRBJ1-2; no definite D call. The germline gives CDR1 SNHLY, CDR2 FYNNEI. The CDR3 runs 13 residues. V was cut by 6 bases and J by 6 bases, with 14 bases left in between. The CDR3 spells CASRVSRPDGYTF. CDR3 DNA: TGTGCCAGCAGGGTCTCTCGCCCGGATGGCTACACCTTC.

The chain recombines TRBV5-1 with TRBJ1-2; 8 positions match TRBD1. The germline V gene encodes CDR1 SGHRS and CDR2 YFSETQ. CDR3 length equals 14 residues. Trimming took 6 bases from V and 2 from J; bases not matched to a gene: 6. In DNA, the CDR3 is TGCGCCAGCACCTCGACAGGGGAGAACTATGGCTACACCTTC. Protein product: CASTSTGENYGYTF.

This chain connects TRBV14 to TRBJ2-3; 7 nucleotides match TRBD2. Germline CDR1 SGHDN, CDR2 FVKESK. The CDR3 extends over 15 amino acids. Trimming removed 3 bases from V and 3 bases from J; junction bases left unmatched: 6. Here the CDR3 reads CASSQSSGLTDTQYF. As DNA, the CDR3 is TGTGCCAGCAGCCAGTCTAGCGGCCTGACAGATACGCAGTATTTT.

The chain uses TRBV6-1 and TRBJ2-7; D is perhaps TRBD1 (6 bases). V gave up 6 bases and J gave up 4 bases, with 16 bases separating them. CDR1 is MNHNS and CDR2 is SASEGT in the germline V gene. The CDR3 has 14 amino acids. This CDR3 is CASRPPGRGYEQYF. The CDR3 DNA reads as TGTGCCAGCAGGCCCCCCGGCAGGGGATACGAGCAGTACTTC.

The J gene is TRBJ1-2, the V gene TRBV2; unclear D gene. V was shortened by 3 bases and J by 3 bases, with 8 bases between the two germline ends. The germline gives CDR1 SNHLY, CDR2 FYNNEI. The CDR3 runs 13 residues. The CDR3 reads CASSDQEDYGYTF. The CDR3 nucleotides read TGTGCCAGCAGTGACCAGGAGGACTATGGCTACACCTTC.